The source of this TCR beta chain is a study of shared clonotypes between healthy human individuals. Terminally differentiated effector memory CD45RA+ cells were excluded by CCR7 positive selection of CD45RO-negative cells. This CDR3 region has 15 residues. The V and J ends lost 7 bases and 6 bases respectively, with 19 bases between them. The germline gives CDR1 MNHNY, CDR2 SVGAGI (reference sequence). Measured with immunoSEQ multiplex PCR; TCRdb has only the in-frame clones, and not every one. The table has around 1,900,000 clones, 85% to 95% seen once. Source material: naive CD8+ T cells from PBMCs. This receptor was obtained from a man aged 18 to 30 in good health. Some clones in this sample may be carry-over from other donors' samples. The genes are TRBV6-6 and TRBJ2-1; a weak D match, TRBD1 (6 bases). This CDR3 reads CASTEDSAKINEQFF. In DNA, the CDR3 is TGTGCCAGCACCGAGGACAGCGCCAAGATCAATGAGCAGTTCTTC.